These 28 T cell receptor beta chains were all obtained from the same sample, sequenced in a study of blood T cell repertoires in COVID-19. Profiling relied on immunoSEQ multiplex PCR, and the TCRdb table lists in-frame clones only, not all of them. Of about 190,000 clones detected, roughly 79% appear once; the ten largest clones hold roughly a sixth. The sequenced sample was peripheral blood. These TCRs come from a man in his 60s with active or convalescent COVID-19.

This chain joins TRBV5-1 and TRBJ2-3; 8 bases are shared with TRBD2. The CDR3 sequence is 15 residues long. The V gene end was trimmed by 4 bases and the J gene end by 0 bases; junction bases not matched to a gene: 4. Germline CDR1 is SGHRS and CDR2 is YFSETQ. The CDR3 loop reads CASSRASGSTDTQYF. The CDR3 bases are TGCGCCAGCAGCCGGGCTAGCGGGAGCACAGATACGCAGTATTTT.

This clone was recorded a few times. CDR3 loop: CASRPSAGGDTQYF. As DNA, the CDR3 is TGTGCCAGCAGGCCCTCGGCAGGAGGGGATACGCAGTATTTT. The chain is built from TRBV27 and TRBJ2-3; TRBD2 is a possible D gene (6 bases). CDR1 is MNHEY, CDR2 SMNVEV, per germline (reference sequence). V shed 6 bases and J shed 6 bases, with 16 bases lying between them. The CDR3 length is 14 residues.

V is TRBV5-4 and J is TRBJ2-7; a weak D match, TRBD1 (5 bases). V gave up 7 bases and J gave up 7 bases, with 18 bases separating them. The CDR3 totals 13 residues. Germline CDR1 is SGHNT and CDR2 is YYREEE (reference sequence). The CDR3 loop reads CASGDRASREQYF. The CDR3 DNA reads TGTGCCAGCGGAGACAGAGCTTCTAGAGAGCAGTACTTC. The whole variable domain, remainder taken from reference TRBV5-4 and TRBJ2-7, is ETGVTQSPTHLIKTRGQQVTLRCSSQSGHNTVSWYQQALGQGPQFIFQYYREEENGRGNFPPRFSGLQFPNYSSELNVNALELDDSALYLCASGDRASREQYFGPGTRLTVT.

The rearrangement uses TRBV7-8 and TRBJ1-2, with D unclear. There are 13 residues in the CDR3. V gave up 4 bases and J gave up 4 bases, with 10 bases separating them. Germline CDR1 and CDR2: SGHVS and FQNEAQ. The CDR3, as DNA: TGTGCCAGCAGCTCCAGAGGGCTCTATGGCTACACCTTC. It is translated as CASSSRGLYGYTF.

This chain links TRBV4-1 with TRBJ1-1; TRBD1 matches 8 bases. Germline V CDR1 and CDR2: MGHRA, YSYEKL. V dropped 6 bases and J dropped 5; count of bases not matched to a gene: 8. This CDR3 comprises 14 residues. The CDR3 protein is CASRLGQALTEAFF. In DNA form, the CDR3 reads TGCGCCAGCAGATTGGGACAGGCATTGACTGAAGCTTTCTTT.

CDR3 protein: CASHGTGARDYEQYF. CDR3 DNA sequence: TGTGCCAGTCACGGGACAGGGGCGAGAGACTACGAGCAGTACTTC. The chain is built from TRBV28 and TRBJ2-7; 10 bases are shared with TRBD1. Germline-derived CDR1 and CDR2 are MDHEN and SYDVKM. The V segment lost 9 bases and the J segment 3 bases; nucleotides outside the gene matches: 11. The CDR3 covers 15 residues.

V usage is TRBV13 and J usage is TRBJ2-2; 7 positions match TRBD1. Germline V gene data show CDR1 as PRHDT and CDR2 as FYEKMQ (reference sequence). The V segment lost 2 bases and the J segment 3 bases; nucleotides outside the gene matches: 9. The CDR3 covers 17 residues. Written as DNA, the CDR3 is TGTGCCAGCAGCTTAAAGGCTGACAGGGAGTACACCGGGGAGCTGTTTTTT. It translates to CASSLKADREYTGELFF.

As for this clone: Other DNA sequences in this specimen translate into the identical CDR3. The chain has TRBV20-1 and TRBJ2-7; no reliable D call. CDR3 length: 11 residues. CDR1 and CDR2 (germline): DFQATT, SNEGSKA (reference sequence). Trimming removed 0 bases at V and 3 bases at J, with 3 bases between. CDR3 protein: CSARDGYEQYF. DNA for the CDR3: TGCAGTGCTAGAGACGGCTACGAGCAGTACTTC.

This chain connects TRBV28 to TRBJ1-1; 9 bases fit TRBD1. J was trimmed by 1 base and V by 7 bases; bases with no gene match: 4. This CDR3 has 14 residues. Germline CDR1 MDHEN, CDR2 SYDVKM. The CDR3 sequence: CASNQQGANTEAFF. The CDR3 coding sequence is TGTGCCAGCAATCAACAGGGGGCGAACACTGAAGCTTTCTTT.

A note on this clone: Possible read error: a much larger clone is one base away. V is TRBV6-2 or TRBV6-3 and J is TRBJ2-5; tentative D call: TRBD1 (7 bases). This CDR3 is built from 12 residues. With 4 bases removed from V and 5 bases from J, the gap between germline ends came to 8 bases. Germline V gene lookup returns CDR1 MNHEY and CDR2 SVGEGT. For the CDR3, the DNA is TGTGCCAGCAGTTCAGGGGGGGAGACCCAGTACTTC. Translation: CASSSGGETQYF.

The chain combines TRBV28 with TRBJ2-1, with 8 bases aligning to TRBD1. Germline V gene data show CDR1 as MDHEN and CDR2 as SYDVKM. The CDR3 loop spans 15 amino acids. J gave up 3 bases and V 5 bases, and 6 bases lay outside the gene matches. CDR3 region: CASSGQGTGYNEQFF. CDR3 bases: TGTGCCAGCAGTGGACAGGGTACAGGCTACAATGAGCAGTTCTTC.

The rearrangement joins TRBV24-1 to TRBJ2-1; D unresolved. The germline V gene has CDR1 KGHDR and CDR2 SFDVKD. There are 16 residues in the CDR3. The V end lost 6 bases, the J end lost 1 base, and 15 bases lay between the germline ends. DNA of the CDR3: TGTGCCACCAGTCCCCAGACGCCCAGGTCCTACAATGAGCAGTTCTTC. Protein product: CATSPQTPRSYNEQFF.

This clone was counted between two and nine times. This sequence joins TRBV27 and TRBJ2-7, with 7 bases that match TRBD1. The CDR3 length is 16 residues. The V gene's germline CDR1 is MNHEY and CDR2 SMNVEV (reference sequence). Trimming took 5 bases from V and 2 from J; bases not matched to a gene: 12. The DNA of the CDR3 is TGTGCCAGCAGTCACGGACAGGCCGCTGGCACCTACGAGCAGTACTTC. This sequence encodes CASSHGQAAGTYEQYF.

The chain joins TRBV20-1 to TRBJ2-5, with 10 bases fitting TRBD2. The CDR3 has 16 residues. V lost 3 bases to trimming and J lost 5 bases; unmatched junction nucleotides: 12. Per the germline V gene, CDR1 is DFQATT and CDR2 is SNEGSKA (reference sequence). CDR3 nucleotide sequence: TGCAGTGCTAGTAAAGGAAGCGGGAGGGCCGATGAGACCCAGTACTTC. Its translation is CSASKGSGRADETQYF.

This rearrangement joins TRBV28 to TRBJ1-4; no definite D call. The CDR3 covers 14 residues. The V end was cut by 2 bases, the J end by 0 bases, with 4 bases between. Germline CDR1 is MDHEN and CDR2 is SYDVKM. The CDR3 nucleotides are TGTGCCAGCAGTTTACGAGCAACTAATGAAAAACTGTTTTTT. Translation gives CASSLRATNEKLFF.

This chain links TRBV4-1 with TRBJ2-1; 11 nucleotides agree with TRBD2. This CDR3 is 16 amino acids long. With 4 bases clipped from V and 6 bases from J, the junction kept 8 bases outside the gene matches. Per germline, CDR1 MGHRA and CDR2 YSYEKL. CDR3 nucleotides: TGCGCCAGCAGCCGCCTGCCGGGACTAGCGGTCAATGAGCAGTTCTTC. Encoded protein: CASSRLPGLAVNEQFF.

The V and J genes are TRBV3-1 (or the pseudogene TRBV3-2) and TRBJ2-7; a weak D match, TRBD2 (5 bases). From germline, CDR1 is LGHDT and CDR2 YNNKEL (reference sequence). This CDR3 comprises 15 residues. V was cut by 1 base and J by 4 bases, with 14 bases left in between. CDR3 amino acids: CASSQGRAPGYEQYF. The CDR3 nucleotides read TGTGCCAGCAGCCAAGGAAGGGCCCCGGGATACGAGCAGTACTTC.

The chain links TRBV19 to TRBJ2-3, with 10 nucleotides matching TRBD2. The germline gives CDR1 LNHDA, CDR2 SQIVND (reference sequence). The CDR3 covers 15 residues. Trimming cost V 7 bases and J 1 base; bases outside gene matches: 5. CDR3 DNA: TGTGCCAGTATGGCTAGCGGGAGAGGCACAGATACGCAGTATTTT. Translating gives CASMASGRGTDTQYF.

The V gene is TRBV5-1, the J gene TRBJ2-2; D is unclear. Trimming removed 3 bases from V and 2 bases from J, with 5 bases in between. This CDR3 contains 13 residues. Germline V gene sequence: CDR1 SGHRS, CDR2 YFSETQ. CDR3 residues: CASSSRNTGELFF. CDR3 bases: TGCGCCAGCAGCTCCCGTAACACCGGGGAGCTGTTTTTT.

The genes are TRBV4-1 and TRBJ1-3; TRBD1 agrees at 7 bases. V gave up 5 bases and J gave up 4 bases; unmatched junction bases: 8. This CDR3 is 15 amino acids long. Looked up from germline, CDR1 is MGHRA and CDR2 is YSYEKL. CDR3 DNA: TGCGCCAGCAGCTTCCGGGACAGCGGAGGAAACACCATATATTTT. Translated, it gives CASSFRDSGGNTIYF.

This clone was seen ten or more times. The J gene is TRBJ2-7, the V gene TRBV28; 9 bases match TRBD2. J was trimmed by 0 bases and V by 9 bases; bases with no gene match: 0. The CDR3 covers 12 residues. From germline, CDR1 is MDHEN and CDR2 SYDVKM. Here the CDR3 reads CASSGSSYEQYF. The CDR3 nucleotides read TGTGCCAGTAGCGGGAGCTCCTACGAGCAGTACTTC.

The chain couples TRBV7-2 to TRBJ2-3; 8 bases fit TRBD2. The V gene's germline CDR1 is SGHTA and CDR2 FQGNSA. There are 15 residues in the CDR3. J gave up 10 bases and V 1 base, and 10 bases lay outside the gene matches. The CDR3 region is CASSLELREGRAQYF. DNA for the CDR3: TGTGCCAGCAGCTTAGAGCTACGGGAGGGCCGGGCGCAGTATTTT.

This clone has just a few counts. This rearrangement joins TRBV28 to TRBJ2-7; the D gene is possibly TRBD1 (5 bases). CDR3 length: 13 amino acids. Trimming shortened V by 3 bases and J by 3 bases, and 9 bases separated the two germline ends. Germline CDR1 reads MDHEN; CDR2 reads SYDVKM. The CDR3 is CASSLRQYYEQYF. The DNA of the CDR3 is TGTGCCAGCAGTTTGCGACAGTACTACGAGCAGTACTTC.

The chain combines TRBV5-4 with TRBJ2-3; no clear D. V lost 1 base and J lost 0, with 12 bases in between. The CDR3 is 16 amino acids. The germline gives CDR1 SGHNT, CDR2 YYREEE (reference sequence). The CDR3 spells CASSLRTYPSTDTQYF. CDR3 coding DNA: TGTGCCAGCAGCTTGCGCACTTACCCTAGCACAGATACGCAGTATTTT.

The chain joins TRBV14 to TRBJ2-1; 9 bases line up with TRBD1. Germline CDR1 and CDR2: SGHDN and FVKESK. V gave up 3 bases and J gave up 8 bases; unmatched junction bases: 5. The CDR3 contains 14 residues. CDR3 nucleotide sequence: TGTGCCAGCAGCCAGGAAGGACAGGGGTATGAGCAGTTCTTC. Protein sequence: CASSQEGQGYEQFF.

This clone has a handful of counts. The chain carries TRBV5-5 and TRBJ2-2; maybe TRBD1 (6 bases). The length of the CDR3 is 13 residues. Germline CDR1 is SGHKS and CDR2 is YYEKEE (reference sequence). The ends were cut back, 5 bases at V and 7 bases at J, with 12 bases in the middle. DNA of the CDR3: TGTGCCAGCAGTAATACAGGGAACGGGGAGCTGTTTTTT. It encodes CASSNTGNGELFF.

The gene calls are TRBV5-4 and TRBJ2-3; 13 bases align to TRBD2. The CDR3 consists of 17 residues. V shed 10 bases and J 0 bases; nucleotides not matched to a gene: 11. CDR1 and CDR2 from the germline V gene are SGHNT and YYREEE (reference sequence). The DNA for the CDR3 is TGTGCCGCAGCAGGACTAGCGGGAGCCGTTAGCACAGATACGCAGTATTTT. Encoded protein: CAAAGLAGAVSTDTQYF.

The V call is TRBV27, the J call TRBJ1-1; D is unresolved. Germline lookup yields CDR1 MNHEY and CDR2 SMNVEV (reference sequence). V was shortened by 4 bases and J by 6 bases, with 12 bases between the two germline ends. This CDR3 is built from 13 residues. Written as DNA, the CDR3 is TGTGCCAGCAGTTATCAGACGGGGTCTGAAGCTTTCTTT. Protein sequence: CASSYQTGSEAFF.